Ten or more counts support the clone carrying this T cell receptor beta chain. The antigen is not known. The data are from a study of T cell repertoires in cytomegalovirus infection. In the study overall: Use of recently identified HLA-C-restricted and well-studied HLA-B-restricted CMV epitopes was part of the study. The study, taken as a whole, reports: Identification of carriers of CMV plus the relevant HLA was achieved through cumulative public TCR beta family frequency. HLA-C-restricted CMV clonotypes gave the most frequent clonotype in two of eight donors.

Germline V gives CDR1 KGHDR, CDR2 SFDVKD. This CDR3 region has 17 residues. V was cut by 3 bases and J by 4 bases, with 18 bases left in between. TCRdb fed the reads into MiXCR, producing one record per CDR3 protein. The sample consists of some 320,000 distinct CDR3 sequences, 25% to 30% of them appearing once. The source was cultured PBMCs, collected from culture after CMV antigen stimulation. This clonotype was sampled from a human donor in good health (CMV status not recorded). Some clones in this sample may be carry-over from other donors' samples. The gene calls are TRBV24-1 and TRBJ1-5; maybe TRBD1 (5 bases). The CDR3 region is CATSDSRDPGRNQPQHF. Here the CDR3 DNA reads TGTGCCACCAGTGATAGTAGGGACCCGGGGAGGAATCAGCCCCAGCATTTT.